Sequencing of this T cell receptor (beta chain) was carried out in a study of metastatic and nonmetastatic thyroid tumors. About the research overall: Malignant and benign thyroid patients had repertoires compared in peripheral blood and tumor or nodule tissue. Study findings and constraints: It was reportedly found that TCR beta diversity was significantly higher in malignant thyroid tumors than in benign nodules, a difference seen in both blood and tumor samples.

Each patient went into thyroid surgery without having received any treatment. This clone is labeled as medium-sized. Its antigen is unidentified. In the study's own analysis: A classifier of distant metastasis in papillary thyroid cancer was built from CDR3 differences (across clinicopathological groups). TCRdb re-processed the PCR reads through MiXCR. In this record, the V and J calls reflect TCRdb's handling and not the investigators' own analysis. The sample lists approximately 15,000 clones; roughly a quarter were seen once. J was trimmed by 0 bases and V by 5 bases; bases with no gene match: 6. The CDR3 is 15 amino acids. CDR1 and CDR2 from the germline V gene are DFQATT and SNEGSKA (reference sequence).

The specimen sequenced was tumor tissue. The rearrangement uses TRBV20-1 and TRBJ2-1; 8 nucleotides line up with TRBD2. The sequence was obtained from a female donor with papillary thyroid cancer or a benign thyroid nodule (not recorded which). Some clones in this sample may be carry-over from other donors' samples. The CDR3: CSASRAGVSYNEQFF. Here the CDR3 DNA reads TGCAGTGCTTCCCGAGCGGGAGTCTCCTACAATGAGCAGTTCTTC.